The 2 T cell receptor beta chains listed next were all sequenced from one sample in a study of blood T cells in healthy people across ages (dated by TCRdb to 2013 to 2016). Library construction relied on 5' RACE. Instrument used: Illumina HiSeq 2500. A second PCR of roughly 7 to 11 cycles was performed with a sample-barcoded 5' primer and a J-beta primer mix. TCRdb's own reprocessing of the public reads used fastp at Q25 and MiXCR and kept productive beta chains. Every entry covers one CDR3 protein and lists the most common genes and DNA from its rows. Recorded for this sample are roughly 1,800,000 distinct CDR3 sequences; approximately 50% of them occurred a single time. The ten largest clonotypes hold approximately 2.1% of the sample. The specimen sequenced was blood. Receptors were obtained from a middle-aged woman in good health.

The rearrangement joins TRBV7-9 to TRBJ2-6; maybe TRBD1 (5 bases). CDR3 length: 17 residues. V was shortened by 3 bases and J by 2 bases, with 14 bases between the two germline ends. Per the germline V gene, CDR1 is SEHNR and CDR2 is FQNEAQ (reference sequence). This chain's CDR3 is CASSFSEGDPGANVLTF. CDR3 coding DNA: TGTGCCAGCAGCTTTTCCGAAGGGGATCCTGGGGCCAACGTCCTGACTTTC.

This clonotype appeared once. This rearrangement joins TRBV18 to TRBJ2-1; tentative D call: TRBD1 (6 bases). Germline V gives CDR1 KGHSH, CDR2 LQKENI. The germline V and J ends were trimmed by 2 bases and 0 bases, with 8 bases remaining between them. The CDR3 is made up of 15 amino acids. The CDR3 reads CASSPGQFSYNEQFF. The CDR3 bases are TGTGCCAGCTCACCAGGACAGTTCTCCTACAATGAGCAGTTCTTC.